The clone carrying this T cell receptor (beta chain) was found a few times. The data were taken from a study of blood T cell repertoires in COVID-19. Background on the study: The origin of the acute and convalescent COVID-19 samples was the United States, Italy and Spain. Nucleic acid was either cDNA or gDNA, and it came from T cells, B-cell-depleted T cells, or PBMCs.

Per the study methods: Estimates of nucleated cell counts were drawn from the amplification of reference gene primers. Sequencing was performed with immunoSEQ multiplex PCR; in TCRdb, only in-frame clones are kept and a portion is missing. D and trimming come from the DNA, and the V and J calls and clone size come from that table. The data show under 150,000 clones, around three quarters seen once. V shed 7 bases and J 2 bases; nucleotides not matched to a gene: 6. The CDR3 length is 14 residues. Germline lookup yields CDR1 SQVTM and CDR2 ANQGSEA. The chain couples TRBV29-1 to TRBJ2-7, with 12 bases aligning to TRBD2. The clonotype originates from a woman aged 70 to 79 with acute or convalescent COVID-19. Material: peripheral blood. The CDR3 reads CSALGLAGPYEQYF. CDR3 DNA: TGCAGCGCCCTGGGACTAGCGGGTCCCTACGAGCAGTACTTC.